The source of this T cell receptor (beta chain) is a study of blood T cells in healthy people across ages. Sample-barcoded 5' priming and a J-beta primer mix drove a second PCR of roughly 6 to 12 cycles. Researchers report that a template-switch adaptor with 12 random nucleotides tagged each cDNA molecule. TCRdb fed the 5' RACE reads into MiXCR, producing one record per CDR3 protein. The sample has roughly 700,000 distinct CDR3 sequences, 32% seen once. The V gene lost 0 bases and the J gene lost 8 bases, with 13 bases spanning the gap. There are 13 residues in the CDR3. Germline V gene lookup returns CDR1 GTSNPN and CDR2 SVGIG (reference sequence). This clonotype came up a few times. What it binds is unknown. Study results and caveats: One million T cells yielded diversity estimates that were considered underestimates. Getting older went along with TCR beta diversity per million T cells dropping roughly linearly.

This chain connects TRBV30 to TRBJ1-2; D may be TRBD1 (5 bases). The source of this sequence is a woman older than 75 in good health. The sequencing input was blood. The CDR3 spells CAWSVYIEGGYTF. The CDR3, as DNA: TGTGCCTGGAGTGTATACATCGAGGGGGGCTACACCTTC.